A selection of T cell receptor beta chains follows, all from one sample in a study of metastatic and nonmetastatic thyroid tumors. TCRdb reprocessed the PCR reads via MiXCR. The sample holds about 22,000 clones; 18% are singletons and the top ten take around a fifth. Sequenced material: blood. Source of these receptors: a male donor with papillary thyroid cancer or a benign thyroid nodule (not recorded which). Some clones in this sample may be carry-over from other donors' samples. CDR3s include the opening cysteine and the closing phenylalanine or tryptophan. D genes are given only for firm matches. Size is omitted from some rows. Given values are once, few, many or a class for expanded clones.

v_call: TRBV28; clone_size: few; d_call: NA; j_call: TRBJ2-7; cdr3_aa: CASSFEVPYEQYF; cdr3_nt: TGTGCCAGCAGTTTTGAGGTCCCCTACGAGCAGTACTTC
v_call: TRBV19; clone_size: medium-sized; d_call: NA; j_call: TRBJ2-7; cdr3_aa: CASSIAGPSYEQYF; cdr3_nt: TGTGCCAGTAGTATAGCCGGGCCTTCCTACGAGCAGTACTTC
v_call: TRBV7-9; clone_size: many; d_call: NA; j_call: TRBJ2-7; cdr3_aa: CASSTPRSYEQYF; cdr3_nt: TGTGCCAGCAGCACCCCCCGCAGTTACGAGCAGTACTTC
v_call: TRBV5-6; clone_size: NA; d_call: NA; j_call: TRBJ2-7; cdr3_aa: CASSFGYEHYF; cdr3_nt: TGTGCCAGCAGCTTTGGTTACGAGCACTACTTC
v_call: TRBV2; clone_size: many; d_call: NA; j_call: TRBJ1-4; cdr3_aa: CASSVDSTRGEKLFF; cdr3_nt: TGTGCCAGCAGTGTTGACTCAACTAGGGGTGAAAAACTGTTTTTT
v_call: TRBV29-1; clone_size: many; d_call: NA; j_call: TRBJ1-2; cdr3_aa: CSVLGSSLGYTF; cdr3_nt: TGCAGCGTGCTGGGTAGTAGCTTGGGCTACACCTTC
v_call: TRBV19; clone_size: medium-sized; d_call: NA; j_call: TRBJ1-5; cdr3_aa: CASSKGRDQPQHF; cdr3_nt: TGTGCCAGTAGTAAAGGGCGGGATCAGCCCCAGCATTTT
v_call: TRBV9; clone_size: many; d_call: NA; j_call: TRBJ2-5; cdr3_aa: CASSVAGGPQETQYF; cdr3_nt: TGTGCCAGCAGCGTAGCGGGGGGCCCTCAAGAGACCCAGTACTTC
v_call: TRBV4-1; clone_size: many; d_call: NA; j_call: TRBJ1-4; cdr3_aa: CASRQGGNSEKLFF; cdr3_nt: TGCGCCAGCAGACAAGGGGGAAACTCGGAAAAACTGTTTTTT
v_call: TRBV12-3/TRBV12-4; clone_size: medium-sized; d_call: NA; j_call: TRBJ1-2; cdr3_aa: CASSSGLDGYTF; cdr3_nt: TGTGCCAGCAGTTCAGGGCTAGATGGCTACACCTTC
v_call: TRBV12-3/TRBV12-4; clone_size: many; d_call: TRBD1; j_call: TRBJ1-1; cdr3_aa: CASSPTGYTEAFF; cdr3_nt: TGTGCCAGCAGTCCGACAGGGTACACTGAAGCTTTCTTT
v_call: TRBV28; clone_size: NA; d_call: TRBD2; j_call: TRBJ2-1; cdr3_aa: CASSWGSGGNEQFF; cdr3_nt: TGTGCCAGTTCCTGGGGTAGCGGGGGCAATGAGCAGTTCTTC
v_call: TRBV7-2; clone_size: many; d_call: NA; j_call: TRBJ2-1; cdr3_aa: CASSLALGYNEQFF; cdr3_nt: TGTGCCAGCAGCTTAGCGCTCGGCTACAATGAGCAGTTCTTC
v_call: TRBV20-1; clone_size: many; d_call: NA; j_call: TRBJ1-6; cdr3_aa: CSARDRRLGNSPLHF; cdr3_nt: TGCAGTGCTAGAGATCGGAGGTTGGGGAATTCACCCCTCCACTTT
v_call: TRBV20-1; clone_size: many; d_call: NA; j_call: TRBJ1-5; cdr3_aa: CSASATINQPQHF; cdr3_nt: TGCAGTGCTAGTGCGACTATCAATCAGCCCCAGCATTTT
v_call: TRBV5-1; clone_size: NA; d_call: TRBD2; j_call: TRBJ2-1; cdr3_aa: CASSPWTSGKSYNERFF; cdr3_nt: TGCGCCAGCAGCCCGTGGACTAGCGGGAAATCCTACAATGAGCGGTTCTTC